This paragraph reports one T cell receptor (beta chain). The antigen is unknown. The data belong to a study of T cell repertoires in cytomegalovirus infection. Study-wide context: CMV epitopes in the study were HLA-C-restricted (recently identified) and HLA-B-restricted (well studied). Public TCR beta signatures were indicative of both CMV infection and a matching HLA type. Overall study results and limits: It was HLA-C-restricted CMV-specific TCR beta clonotypes that dominated the response ex vivo. Cumulative public TCR beta family frequency identified CMV carriers with the relevant HLA.

Looked up from germline, CDR1 is SGHTA and CDR2 is FQGNSA. The CDR3 runs to 18 residues. Losses at the gene ends were 2 bases for V and 0 bases for J; bases not matched to a gene: 7. Via MiXCR, TCRdb re-called the reads, giving one row per CDR3 protein. The sample includes 20,000 to 25,000 distinct CDR3 sequences, approximately 39% of them seen just once. The TCR sequence derives from a human donor in good health (CMV status not recorded). Some clones in this sample may be carry-over from other donors' samples. Sequencing used CD8+ T cells from cultured PBMCs, obtained from culture after CMV antigen stimulation. The V and J genes are TRBV7-2 and TRBJ2-5; the match to TRBD2 covers 12 bases. CDR3 sequence (DNA): TGTGCCAGCAGCTTAATCGGACTAGCGGGAACCTACCAAGAGACCCAGTACTTC. Protein: CASSLIGLAGTYQETQYF. Variable domain in full (rest from reference TRBV7-2 and TRBJ2-5): GAGVSQSPSNKVTEKGKDVELRCDPISGHTALYWYRQSLGQGLEFLIYFQGNSAPDKSGLPSDRFSAERTGGSVSTLTIQRTQQEDSAVYLCASSLIGLAGTYQETQYFGPGTRLLVL.